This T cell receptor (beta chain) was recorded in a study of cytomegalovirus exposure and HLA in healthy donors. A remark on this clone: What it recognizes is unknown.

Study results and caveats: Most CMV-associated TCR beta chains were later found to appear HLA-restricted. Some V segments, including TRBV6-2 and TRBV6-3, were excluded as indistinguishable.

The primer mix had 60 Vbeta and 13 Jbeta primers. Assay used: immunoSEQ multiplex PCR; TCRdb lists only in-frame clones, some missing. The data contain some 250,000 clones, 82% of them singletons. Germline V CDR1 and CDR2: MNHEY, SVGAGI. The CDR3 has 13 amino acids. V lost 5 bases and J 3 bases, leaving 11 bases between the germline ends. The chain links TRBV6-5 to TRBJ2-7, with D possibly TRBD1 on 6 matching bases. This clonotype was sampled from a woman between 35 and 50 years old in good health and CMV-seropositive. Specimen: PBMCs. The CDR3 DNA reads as TGTGCCAGCAGTCCCGGACAGATCTACGAGCAGTACTTC. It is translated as CASSPGQIYEQYF.